This T cell receptor beta chain was sequenced in a study of control samples from healthy donors and cancer patients. The CDR3 has 12 residues. Germline V gene lookup returns CDR1 MDHEN and CDR2 SYDVKM. V dropped 6 bases and J dropped 7 bases, with 12 bases sitting between them. The table came from immunoSEQ multiplex PCR; TCRdb's copy has only in-frame clones and leaves some out. This sample has 95,000 to 150,000 clones, with about 89% found just once. What was sequenced was blood. The V call is TRBV28, the J call TRBJ1-1; D gene unclear. This sequence was found in a woman aged 18-35 years in good health. CDR3 nucleotide sequence: TGTGCCAGCAGGTCCCCAGGTTATGAAGCTTTCTTT. Residues: CASRSPGYEAFF.